The sequence of this T cell receptor (beta chain) was determined in a study of CD8 T cells in acute hepatitis C reinfection. Study conclusions and caveats: No chronic follow-up sample yielded enough NS3-1073 specific cells.

With regard to this clone: Antigen: not known.

This CDR3 region has 12 residues. Germline CDR1 is LNHNV and CDR2 is YYDKDF (reference sequence). The V end lost 1 base, the J end lost 12 bases, and 11 bases lay between the germline ends. Stated time point: naive CD8 control sorted from an acute-time-point sample. The repertoire was sequenced with immunoSEQ multiplex PCR; TCRdb's copy has only in-frame clones and lacks some. The data show about 38,000 clones, approximately 85% seen once. The clonotype comes from a woman between 18 and 30 years old who spontaneously cleared hepatitis C infection. This chain connects TRBV15 to TRBJ2-3, with a weak D call TRBD1 (6 bases). The source material was naive CD8+ T cells from PBMCs. CDR3 DNA: TGTGCCACCAGCAGAGCAGGGGACCTACAGTATTTT. This gives the protein CATSRAGDLQYF. Filled out from reference TRBV15 and TRBJ2-3, the complete variable domain reads DAMVIQNPRYQVTQFGKPVTLSCSQTLNHNVMYWYQQKSSQAPKLLFHYYDKDFNNEADTPDNFQSRRPNTSFCFLDIRSPGLGDTAMYLCATSRAGDLQYFGPGTRLTVL.